Reported below is one TCR beta chain. This sample was included in a study of shared clonotypes between healthy human individuals. TCRdb's copy holds only in-frame clones and misses some; the assay was immunoSEQ multiplex PCR. The sample contains about 380,000 clones, about 96% of which appear only once. The CDR3 spans 13 residues. The germline V gene has CDR1 WNHNN and CDR2 SYGVQD (reference sequence). The V and J ends lost 4 bases and 5 bases respectively, with 11 bases between them. The receptor was derived from a man younger than 45 in good health. J is TRBJ2-5 and V is TRBV10-1; D remains ambiguous. Sequencing was done on a sample of memory CD8+ T cells sorted from blood. Subset here: CD45RO+ cells pooled with CCR7-negative TemRA cells. The CDR3: CASSGSGRETQYF. Here the CDR3 DNA reads TGCGCCAGCAGTGGATCTGGGCGGGAGACCCAGTACTTC.